This T cell receptor beta chain was captured in a study of identical twins. Overall study results and limits: Weaker excess twin sharing was observed in beta out-of-frame sequences.

In TCRdb, the 5' RACE reads were re-called with MiXCR into one record per CDR3 protein. The sample yields just under 550,000 distinct CDR3 sequences, over 12% seen once. The CDR3 runs to 17 residues. Per germline, CDR1 SGHRS and CDR2 YFSETQ. Trimming removed 3 bases from V and 6 bases from J; junction bases left unmatched: 12. With respect to this clonotype: Its antigen remains unknown.

The data also belong to a second study, concerning yellow fever vaccine responses in identical twins.

The J gene is TRBJ2-3, the V gene TRBV5-1, with 11 bases matching TRBD2. The sample taken for sequencing was CD4+ T cells sorted from blood. The clonotype originates from a woman younger than 30 in good health. The CDR3 nucleotides are TGCGCCAGCAGCTCTAGCCCACTAGCGGGAGTGAGTGATACGCAGTATTTT. Translating gives CASSSSPLAGVSDTQYF.